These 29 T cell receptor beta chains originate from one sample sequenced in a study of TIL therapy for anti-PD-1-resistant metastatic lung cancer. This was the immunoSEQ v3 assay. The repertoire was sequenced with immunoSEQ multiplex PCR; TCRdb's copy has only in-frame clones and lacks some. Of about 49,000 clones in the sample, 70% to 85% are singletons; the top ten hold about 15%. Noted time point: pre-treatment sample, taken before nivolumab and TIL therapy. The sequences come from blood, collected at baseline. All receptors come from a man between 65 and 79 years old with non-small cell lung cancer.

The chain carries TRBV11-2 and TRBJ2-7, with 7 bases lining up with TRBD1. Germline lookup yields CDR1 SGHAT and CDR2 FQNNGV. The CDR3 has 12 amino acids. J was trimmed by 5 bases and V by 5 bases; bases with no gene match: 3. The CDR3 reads CASSRQGDEQYF. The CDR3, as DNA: TGTGCCAGCAGCCGCCAGGGGGACGAGCAGTACTTC.

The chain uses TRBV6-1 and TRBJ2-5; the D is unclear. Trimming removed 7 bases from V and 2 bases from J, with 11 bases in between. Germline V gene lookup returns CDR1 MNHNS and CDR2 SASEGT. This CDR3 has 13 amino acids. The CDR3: CASTPPSQETQYF. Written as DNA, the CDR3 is TGTGCCAGCACCCCACCGTCACAAGAGACCCAGTACTTC.

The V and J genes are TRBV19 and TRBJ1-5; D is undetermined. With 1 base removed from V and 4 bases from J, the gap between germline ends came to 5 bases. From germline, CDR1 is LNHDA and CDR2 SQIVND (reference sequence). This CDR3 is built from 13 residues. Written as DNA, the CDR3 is TGTGCCAGTAGTATAGGCAAAAATCAGCCCCAGCATTTT. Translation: CASSIGKNQPQHF.

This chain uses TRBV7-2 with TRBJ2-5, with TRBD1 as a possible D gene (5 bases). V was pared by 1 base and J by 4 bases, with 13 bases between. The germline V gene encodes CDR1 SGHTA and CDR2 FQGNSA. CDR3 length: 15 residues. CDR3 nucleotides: TGTGCCAGCAGCTTAGTTCAGGGATTATTAGAGACCCAGTACTTC. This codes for CASSLVQGLLETQYF.

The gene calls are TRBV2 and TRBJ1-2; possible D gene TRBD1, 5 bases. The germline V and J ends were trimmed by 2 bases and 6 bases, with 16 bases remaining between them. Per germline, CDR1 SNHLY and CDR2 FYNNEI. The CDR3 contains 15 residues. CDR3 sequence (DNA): TGTGCCAGCAGTGAAAGGTCCAGGGATTCAGATGGCTACACCTTC. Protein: CASSERSRDSDGYTF. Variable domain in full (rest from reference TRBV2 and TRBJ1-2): EPEVTQTPSHQVTQMGQEVILRCVPISNHLYFYWYRQILGQKVEFLVSFYNNEISEKSEIFDDQFSVERPDGSNFTLKIRSTKLEDSAMYFCASSERSRDSDGYTFGSGTRLTVV.

The CDR3 loop is CATSGGGTDTQYF. The CDR3 bases are TGTGCCACCAGCGGTGGGGGCACAGATACGCAGTATTTT. V and J are TRBV28 and TRBJ2-3; tentatively, D is TRBD2 (5 bases). The CDR3 is made up of 13 amino acids. Germline V gene sequence: CDR1 MDHEN, CDR2 SYDVKM. Trimming removed 10 bases from V and 1 base from J, with 12 bases in between.

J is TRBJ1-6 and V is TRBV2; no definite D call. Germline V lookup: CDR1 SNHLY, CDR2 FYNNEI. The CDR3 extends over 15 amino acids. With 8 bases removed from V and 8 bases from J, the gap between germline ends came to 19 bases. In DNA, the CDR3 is TGTGCCAGCGCCACCCTAGGTATTGAGTATTCACCCCTCCACTTT. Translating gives CASATLGIEYSPLHF. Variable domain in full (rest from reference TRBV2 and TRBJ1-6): EPEVTQTPSHQVTQMGQEVILRCVPISNHLYFYWYRQILGQKVEFLVSFYNNEISEKSEIFDDQFSVERPDGSNFTLKIRSTKLEDSAMYFCASATLGIEYSPLHFGNGTRLTVT.

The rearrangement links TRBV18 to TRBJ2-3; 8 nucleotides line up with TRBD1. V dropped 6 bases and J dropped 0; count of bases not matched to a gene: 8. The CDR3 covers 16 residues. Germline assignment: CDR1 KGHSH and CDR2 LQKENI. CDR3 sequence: CASSRGQGTSTDTQYF. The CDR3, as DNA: TGTGCCAGCTCCCGAGGACAGGGAACGAGCACAGATACGCAGTATTTT.

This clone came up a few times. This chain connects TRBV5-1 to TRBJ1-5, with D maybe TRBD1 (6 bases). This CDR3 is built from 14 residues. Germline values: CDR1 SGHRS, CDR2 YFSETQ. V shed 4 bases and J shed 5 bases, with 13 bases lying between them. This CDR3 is CASSLGGVDQPQHF. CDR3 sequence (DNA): TGCGCCAGCAGCCTAGGGGGAGTAGATCAGCCCCAGCATTTT.

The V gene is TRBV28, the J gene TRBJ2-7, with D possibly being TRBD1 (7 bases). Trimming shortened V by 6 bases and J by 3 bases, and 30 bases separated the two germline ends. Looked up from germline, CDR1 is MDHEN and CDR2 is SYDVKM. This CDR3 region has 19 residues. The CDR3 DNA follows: TGTGCCAGCAGCCAAGAACAGGGGCGGGGTAGTCCCTTCGGCTACGAGCAGTACTTC. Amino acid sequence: CASSQEQGRGSPFGYEQYF.

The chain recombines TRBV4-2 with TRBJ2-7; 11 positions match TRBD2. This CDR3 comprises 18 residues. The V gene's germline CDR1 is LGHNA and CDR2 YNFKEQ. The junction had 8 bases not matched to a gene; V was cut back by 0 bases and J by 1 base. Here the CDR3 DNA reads TGTGCCAGCAGCCAAGATCGACTAGCGGGATCATTATCCTACGAGCAGTACTTC. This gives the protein CASSQDRLAGSLSYEQYF.

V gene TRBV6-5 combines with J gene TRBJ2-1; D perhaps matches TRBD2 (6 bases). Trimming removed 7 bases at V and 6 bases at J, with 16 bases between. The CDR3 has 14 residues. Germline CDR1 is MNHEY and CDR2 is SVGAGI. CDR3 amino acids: CASKSGYGLNEQFF. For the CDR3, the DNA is TGTGCCAGCAAAAGCGGGTACGGCCTCAATGAGCAGTTCTTC.

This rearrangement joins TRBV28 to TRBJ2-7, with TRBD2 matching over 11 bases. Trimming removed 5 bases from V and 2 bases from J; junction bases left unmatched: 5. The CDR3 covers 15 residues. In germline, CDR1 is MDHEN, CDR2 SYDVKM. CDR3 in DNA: TGTGCCAGCAGTCCCGGGACTAGCGGCCCCTACGAGCAGTACTTC. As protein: CASSPGTSGPYEQYF.

CDR3 protein: CASSLRGVTGELFF. DNA of the CDR3: TGTGCCAGCAGTTTGAGGGGGGTCACCGGGGAGCTGTTTTTT. The chain couples TRBV28 to TRBJ2-2; TRBD1 or TRBD2 may be the D gene (6 bases each). Per germline, CDR1 MDHEN and CDR2 SYDVKM. The CDR3 totals 14 residues. Trimming left V 3 bases short and J 4 bases short, with 9 bases between.

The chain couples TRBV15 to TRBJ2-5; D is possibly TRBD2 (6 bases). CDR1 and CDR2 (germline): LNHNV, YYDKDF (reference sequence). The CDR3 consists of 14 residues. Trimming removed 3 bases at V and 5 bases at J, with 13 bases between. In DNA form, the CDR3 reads TGTGCCACCAGCAGTGGGGGGAGATCGGAGACCCAGTACTTC. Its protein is CATSSGGRSETQYF. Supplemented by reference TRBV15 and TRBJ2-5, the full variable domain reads DAMVIQNPRYQVTQFGKPVTLSCSQTLNHNVMYWYQQKSSQAPKLLFHYYDKDFNNEADTPDNFQSRRPNTSFCFLDIRSPGLGDTAMYLCATSSGGRSETQYFGPGTRLLVL.

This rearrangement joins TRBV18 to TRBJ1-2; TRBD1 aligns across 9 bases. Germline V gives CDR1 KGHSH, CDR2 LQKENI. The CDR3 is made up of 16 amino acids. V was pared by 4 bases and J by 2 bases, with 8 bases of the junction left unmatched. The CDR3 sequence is CASSLEPGQGNYGYTF. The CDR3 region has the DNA TGTGCCAGCTCACTTGAACCGGGACAGGGAAACTATGGCTACACCTTC.

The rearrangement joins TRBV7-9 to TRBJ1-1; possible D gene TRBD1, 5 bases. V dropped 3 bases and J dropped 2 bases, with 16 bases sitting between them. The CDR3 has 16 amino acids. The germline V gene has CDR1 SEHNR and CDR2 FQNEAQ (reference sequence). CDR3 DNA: TGTGCCAGCAGCTTCAAACTTCTGGGGGGAAACACTGAAGCTTTCTTT. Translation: CASSFKLLGGNTEAFF.

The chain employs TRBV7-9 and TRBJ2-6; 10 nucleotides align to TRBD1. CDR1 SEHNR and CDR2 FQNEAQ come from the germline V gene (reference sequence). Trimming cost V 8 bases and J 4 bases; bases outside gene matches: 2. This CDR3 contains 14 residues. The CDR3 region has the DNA TGTGCCAGCGGGACAGGGGACGGGGCCAACGTCCTGACTTTC. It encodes CASGTGDGANVLTF.

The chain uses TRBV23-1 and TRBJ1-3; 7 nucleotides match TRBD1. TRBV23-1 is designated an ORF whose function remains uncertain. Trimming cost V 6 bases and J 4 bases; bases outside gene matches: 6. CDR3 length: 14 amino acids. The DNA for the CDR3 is TGCGCCAGCAGCCCCCCGACAGGGGGAAACACCATATATTTT. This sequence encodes CASSPPTGGNTIYF.

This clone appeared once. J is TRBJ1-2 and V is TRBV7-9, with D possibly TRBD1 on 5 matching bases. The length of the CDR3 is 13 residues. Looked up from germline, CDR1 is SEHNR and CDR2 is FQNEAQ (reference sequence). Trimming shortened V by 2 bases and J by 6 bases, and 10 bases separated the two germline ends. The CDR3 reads CASSLRETDGYTF. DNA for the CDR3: TGTGCCAGCAGCTTACGGGAGACAGATGGCTACACCTTC. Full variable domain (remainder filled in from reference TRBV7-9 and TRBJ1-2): DTGVSQNPRHKITKRGQNVTFRCDPISEHNRLYWYRQTLGQGPEFLTYFQNEAQLEKSRLLSDRFSAERPKGSFSTLEIQRTEQGDSAMYLCASSLRETDGYTFGSGTRLTVV.

The DNA for the CDR3 is TGTGCCAGCAGCCCCGGACTAGCGGGAAGGGATACGCAGTATTTT. It encodes CASSPGLAGRDTQYF. This chain uses TRBV14 with TRBJ2-3, with 12 bases identical to TRBD2. This CDR3 is built from 15 residues. V lost 4 bases, J lost 6 bases, and 5 bases stayed unmatched. In germline, CDR1 is SGHDN, CDR2 FVKESK.

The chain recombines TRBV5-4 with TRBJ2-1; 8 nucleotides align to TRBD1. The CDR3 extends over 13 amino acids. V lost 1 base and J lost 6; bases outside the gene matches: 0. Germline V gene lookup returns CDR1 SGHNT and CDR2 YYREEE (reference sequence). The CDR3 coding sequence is TGTGCCAGCAGCTTGACAGGGGGCAATGAGCAGTTCTTC. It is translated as CASSLTGGNEQFF.

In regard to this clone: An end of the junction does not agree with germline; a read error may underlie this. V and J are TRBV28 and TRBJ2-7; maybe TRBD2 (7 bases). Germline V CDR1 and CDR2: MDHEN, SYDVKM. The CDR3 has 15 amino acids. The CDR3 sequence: CASCLGGRGTNEQYF. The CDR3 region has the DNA TGTGCCAGCTGTTTGGGTGGGAGGGGGACTAACGAGCAGTACTTC.

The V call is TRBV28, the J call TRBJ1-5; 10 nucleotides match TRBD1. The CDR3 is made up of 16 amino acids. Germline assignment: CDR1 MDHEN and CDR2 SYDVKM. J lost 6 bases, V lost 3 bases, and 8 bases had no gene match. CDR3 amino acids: CASSFGGGDRGQPQHF. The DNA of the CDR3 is TGTGCCAGCAGTTTCGGTGGGGGGGACAGGGGTCAGCCCCAGCATTTT.

CDR3 sequence (DNA): TGTGCCAGCAGCTCACTAGCGGGAGTGAGCGGGGAGCTGTTTTTT. Translated, it gives CASSSLAGVSGELFF. The chain is built from TRBV7-2 and TRBJ2-2; 11 nucleotides line up with TRBD2. The J segment lost 7 bases and the V segment lost 4 bases, leaving 5 bases of the junction unmatched. Per the germline V gene, CDR1 is SGHTA and CDR2 is FQGNSA. CDR3 length equals 15 residues.

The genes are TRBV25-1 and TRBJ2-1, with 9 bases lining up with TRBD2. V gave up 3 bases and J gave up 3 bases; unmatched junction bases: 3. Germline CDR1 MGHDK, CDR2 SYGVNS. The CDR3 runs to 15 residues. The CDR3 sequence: CASSDPSGVYNEQFF. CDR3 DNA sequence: TGTGCCAGCAGTGACCCTAGCGGGGTCTACAATGAGCAGTTCTTC.

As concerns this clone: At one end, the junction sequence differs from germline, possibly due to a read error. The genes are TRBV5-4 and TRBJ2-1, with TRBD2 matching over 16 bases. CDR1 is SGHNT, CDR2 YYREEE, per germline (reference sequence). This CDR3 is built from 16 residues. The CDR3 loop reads CASSQGTSGRANEQFF. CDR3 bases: TGCGCCAGCAGCCAAGGGACTAGCGGGAGGGCCAATGAGCAGTTCTTC.

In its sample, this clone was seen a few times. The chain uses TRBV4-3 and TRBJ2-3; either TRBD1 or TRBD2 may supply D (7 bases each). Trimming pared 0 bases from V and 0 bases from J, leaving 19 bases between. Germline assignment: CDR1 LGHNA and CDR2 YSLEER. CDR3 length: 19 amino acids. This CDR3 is CASSQDWAGGLPSTDTQYF. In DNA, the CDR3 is TGCGCCAGCAGCCAAGATTGGGCAGGGGGACTACCTAGCACAGATACGCAGTATTTT.

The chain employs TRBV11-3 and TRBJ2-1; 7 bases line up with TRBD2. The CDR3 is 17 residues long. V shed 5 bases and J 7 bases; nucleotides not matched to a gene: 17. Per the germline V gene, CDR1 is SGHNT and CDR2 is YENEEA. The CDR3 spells CASSPNAVGLGANEQFF. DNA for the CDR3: TGTGCCAGCAGCCCGAATGCCGTCGGACTAGGAGCGAATGAGCAGTTCTTC.